This T cell receptor (beta chain) was sequenced during a study of T cells after yellow fever vaccination. Study background: Some fractions had low cell numbers, and these were prepared with SMART-Seq v4 Ultra Low Input. Study conclusions and caveats: By day 5 rather than day 15, the secondary response had peaked, though it was weaker.

TCRdb re-analysed the 5' RACE reads in MiXCR, keeping a single row per CDR3 protein. Here the sample spans about 75,000 distinct CDR3 sequences, more than 5.5% being singletons. This clonotype has more than one count but fewer than ten. Its antigen remains unknown. Germline CDR1 SGHRS, CDR2 YFSETQ. Trimming shortened V by 5 bases and J by 5 bases, and 7 bases separated the two germline ends. This CDR3 comprises 12 residues. This chain joins TRBV5-1 and TRBJ2-2, with D perhaps assigned TRBD1 or TRBD2 (5 bases each). The clonotype was recovered from a man aged 18 to 35 who received the YFV17D yellow fever vaccine. The sequenced sample was CD8+ T cells sorted from PBMCs, obtained approximately 11 days after the first yellow fever vaccination. The CDR3 nucleotides are TGCGCCAGCAGGTGGGGGACCGGGGAGCTGTTTTTT. Residues: CASRWGTGELFF.